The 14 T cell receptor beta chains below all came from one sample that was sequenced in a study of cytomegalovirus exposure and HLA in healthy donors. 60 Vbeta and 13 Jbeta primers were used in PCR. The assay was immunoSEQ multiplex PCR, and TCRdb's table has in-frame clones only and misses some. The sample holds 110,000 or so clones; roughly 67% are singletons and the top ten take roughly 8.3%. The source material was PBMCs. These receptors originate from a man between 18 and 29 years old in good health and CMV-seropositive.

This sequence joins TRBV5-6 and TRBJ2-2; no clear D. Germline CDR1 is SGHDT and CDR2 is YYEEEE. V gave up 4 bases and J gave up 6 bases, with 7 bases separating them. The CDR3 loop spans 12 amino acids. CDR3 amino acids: CASSLSSGELFF. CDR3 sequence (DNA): TGTGCCAGCAGCCTTTCCTCCGGGGAGCTGTTTTTT.

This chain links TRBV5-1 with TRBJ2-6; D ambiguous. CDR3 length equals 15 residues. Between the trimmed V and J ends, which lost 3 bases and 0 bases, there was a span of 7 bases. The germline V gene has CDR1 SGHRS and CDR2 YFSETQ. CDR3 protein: CASSSAGSGANVLTF. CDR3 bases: TGCGCCAGCAGCTCTGCAGGCTCTGGGGCCAACGTCCTGACTTTC.

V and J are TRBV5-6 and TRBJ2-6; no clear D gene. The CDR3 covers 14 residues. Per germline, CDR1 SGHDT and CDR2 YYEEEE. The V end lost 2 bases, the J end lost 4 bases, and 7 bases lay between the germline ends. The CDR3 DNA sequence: TGTGCCAGCAGCTTACAAAACGGGGCCAACGTCCTGACTTTC. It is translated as CASSLQNGANVLTF.

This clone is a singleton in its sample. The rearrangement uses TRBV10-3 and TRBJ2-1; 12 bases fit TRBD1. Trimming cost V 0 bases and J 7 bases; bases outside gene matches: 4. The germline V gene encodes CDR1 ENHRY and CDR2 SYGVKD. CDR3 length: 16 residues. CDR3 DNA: TGTGCCATCAGTGAGTCCGGGACAGGGGGCAGGAATGAGCAGTTCTTC. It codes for CAISESGTGGRNEQFF.

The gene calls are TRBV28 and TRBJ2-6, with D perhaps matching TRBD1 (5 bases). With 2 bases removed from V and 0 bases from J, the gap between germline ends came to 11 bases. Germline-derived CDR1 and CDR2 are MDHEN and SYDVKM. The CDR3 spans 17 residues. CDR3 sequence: CASSLHTGLSGANVLTF. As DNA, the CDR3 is TGTGCCAGCAGTTTACATACAGGCCTCTCTGGGGCCAACGTCCTGACTTTC. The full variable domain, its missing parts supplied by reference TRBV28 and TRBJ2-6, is DVKVTQSSRYLVKRTGEKVFLECVQDMDHENMFWYRQDPGLGLRLIYFSYDVKMKEKGDIPEGYSVSREKKERFSLILESASTNQTSMYLCASSLHTGLSGANVLTFGAGSRLTVL.

CDR3 in amino acids: CASTRGLSNQPQHF. As DNA, the CDR3 is TGTGCCAGCACGAGGGGGCTGAGCAATCAGCCCCAGCATTTT. The chain carries TRBV2 and TRBJ1-5; 7 bases align to TRBD1. CDR3 length: 14 residues. J gave up 1 base and V 7 bases, and 4 bases lay outside the gene matches. The germline V gene encodes CDR1 SNHLY and CDR2 FYNNEI.

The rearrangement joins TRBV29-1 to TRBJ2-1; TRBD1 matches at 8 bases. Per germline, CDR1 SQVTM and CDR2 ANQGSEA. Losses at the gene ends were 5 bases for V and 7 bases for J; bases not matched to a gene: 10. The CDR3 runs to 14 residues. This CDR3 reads CSVPVRGPLNEQFF. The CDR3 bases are TGCAGCGTTCCGGTCAGGGGGCCCTTGAATGAGCAGTTCTTC.

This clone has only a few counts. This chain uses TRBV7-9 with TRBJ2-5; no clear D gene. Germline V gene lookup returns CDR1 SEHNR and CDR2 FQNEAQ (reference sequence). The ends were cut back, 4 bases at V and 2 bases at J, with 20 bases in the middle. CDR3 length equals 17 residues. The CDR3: CASSWAAAFPLQETQYF. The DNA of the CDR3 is TGTGCCAGCAGCTGGGCTGCCGCCTTTCCACTTCAAGAGACCCAGTACTTC. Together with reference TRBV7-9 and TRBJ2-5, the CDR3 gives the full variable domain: DTGVSQNPRHKITKRGQNVTFRCDPISEHNRLYWYRQTLGQGPEFLTYFQNEAQLEKSRLLSDRFSAERPKGSFSTLEIQRTEQGDSAMYLCASSWAAAFPLQETQYFGPGTRLLVL.

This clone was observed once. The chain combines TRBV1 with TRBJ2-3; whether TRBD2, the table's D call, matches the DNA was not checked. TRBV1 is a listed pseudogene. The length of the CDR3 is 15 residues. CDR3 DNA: TGCACCAGCACCCGGACTAGCGGGAGCACAGATACGCAGTATTTT. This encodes CTSTRTSGSTDTQYF.

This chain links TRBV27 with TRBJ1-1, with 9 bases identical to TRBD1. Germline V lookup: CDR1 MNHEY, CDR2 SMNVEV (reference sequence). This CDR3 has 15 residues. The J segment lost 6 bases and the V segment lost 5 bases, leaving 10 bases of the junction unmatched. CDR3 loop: CASSPGTGFIAEAFF. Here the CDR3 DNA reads TGTGCCAGCAGTCCAGGGACAGGGTTTATCGCTGAAGCTTTCTTT.

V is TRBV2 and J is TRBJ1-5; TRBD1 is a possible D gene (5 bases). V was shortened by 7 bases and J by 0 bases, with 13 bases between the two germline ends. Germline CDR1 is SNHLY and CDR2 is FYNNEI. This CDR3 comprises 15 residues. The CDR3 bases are TGTGCCAGCAAGGGCCGGGACTATAGCAATCAGCCCCAGCATTTT. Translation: CASKGRDYSNQPQHF.

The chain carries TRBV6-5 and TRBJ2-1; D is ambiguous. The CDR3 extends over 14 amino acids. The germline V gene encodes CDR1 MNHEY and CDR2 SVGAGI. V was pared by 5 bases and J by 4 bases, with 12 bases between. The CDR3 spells CASSKPTGYNEQFF. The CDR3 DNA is TGTGCCAGCAGTAAACCGACTGGATACAATGAGCAGTTCTTC.

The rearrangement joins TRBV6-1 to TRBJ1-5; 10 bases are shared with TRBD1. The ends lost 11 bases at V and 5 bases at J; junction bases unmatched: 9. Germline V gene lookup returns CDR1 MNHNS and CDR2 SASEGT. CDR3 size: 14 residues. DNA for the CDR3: TGTGCCGTCGCCCGGGACAGGGGTTATCAGCCCCAGCATTTT. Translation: CAVARDRGYQPQHF.

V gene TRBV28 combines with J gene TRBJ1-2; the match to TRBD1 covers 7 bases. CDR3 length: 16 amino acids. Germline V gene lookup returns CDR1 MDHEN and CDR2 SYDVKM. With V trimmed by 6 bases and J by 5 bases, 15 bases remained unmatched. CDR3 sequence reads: CASSPEGVDRLYGYTF. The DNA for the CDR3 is TGTGCCAGCAGCCCAGAGGGGGTGGACAGGCTATATGGCTACACCTTC.